A single sample gave rise to the 15 T cell receptor beta chains below, sequenced in a study of T cells after yellow fever vaccination. TCRdb independently ran MiXCR on the 5' RACE reads; one entry per CDR3 protein. The table includes 250,000 to 400,000 distinct CDR3 sequences, roughly 4.3% detected once. This material consisted of PBMCs, taken 15 days after the yellow fever booster vaccination. These receptors were taken from a young man who received the YFV17D yellow fever vaccine.

This clonotype was seen a handful of times. The chain recombines TRBV7-6 with TRBJ1-3; 8 bases fit TRBD1. The J segment lost 2 bases and the V segment lost 5 bases, leaving 8 bases of the junction unmatched. CDR1 is SGHVS, CDR2 FNYEAQ, per germline. The CDR3 length is 16 residues. CDR3 nucleotide sequence: TGTGCCAGCAGCAGCCAGACAGGGGCAACTGGAAACACCATATATTTT. It encodes CASSSQTGATGNTIYF.

This clonotype has a count of ten or more. The chain recombines TRBV28 with TRBJ2-1, with TRBD2 as a possible D gene (6 bases). The germline V and J ends were trimmed by 3 bases and 3 bases, with 18 bases remaining between them. Germline V gene data show CDR1 as MDHEN and CDR2 as SYDVKM. CDR3 length equals 17 residues. CDR3 in DNA: TGTGCCAGCAGTTTTTCGGAAAGCGCGGGGAGCTACAATGAGCAGTTCTTC. It encodes CASSFSESAGSYNEQFF.

This clonotype has more than one count but fewer than ten. This chain joins TRBV5-1 and TRBJ2-6; D may be TRBD1 or TRBD2 (5 bases each). CDR1 is SGHRS and CDR2 is YFSETQ in the germline V gene. V was pared by 3 bases and J by 6 bases, with 13 bases between. The CDR3 contains 15 residues. The CDR3 is CASSSGAASANVLTF. CDR3 nucleotides: TGCGCCAGCAGCTCCGGGGCGGCGTCGGCCAACGTCCTGACTTTC.

This chain connects TRBV9 to TRBJ1-1; TRBD1 might be the D (6 bases). The germline V and J ends were trimmed by 0 bases and 0 bases, with 9 bases remaining between them. The germline gives CDR1 SGDLS, CDR2 YYNGEE. This CDR3 spans 15 amino acids. This chain's CDR3 is CASSVGGGLNTEAFF. CDR3 in DNA: TGTGCCAGCAGCGTAGGGGGGGGCCTGAACACTGAAGCTTTCTTT.

This clonotype appeared many times. The rearrangement uses TRBV4-3 and TRBJ1-1; D is uncertain. This CDR3 comprises 14 residues. Germline CDR1 is LGHNA and CDR2 is YSLEER. The V gene lost 1 base and the J gene lost 4 bases, with 10 bases spanning the gap. For the CDR3, the DNA is TGCGCCAGCAGCCAAGCTCATCAACTCACTGAAGCTTTCTTT. As protein: CASSQAHQLTEAFF.

This clonotype was seen a few times. J is TRBJ2-2 and V is TRBV7-3; D is perhaps TRBD2 (6 bases). The CDR3 sequence is 13 residues long. In germline, CDR1 is SGHTA, CDR2 FQGTGA. V was shortened by 7 bases and J by 1 base, with 7 bases between the two germline ends. The CDR3: CASTRGNTGELFF. The CDR3 DNA reads TGTGCCAGCACGCGGGGGAACACCGGGGAGCTGTTTTTT.

V is TRBV7-8 and J is TRBJ2-5; a weak D match, TRBD2 (6 bases). The CDR3 has 13 amino acids. Trimming took 5 bases from V and 3 from J, leaving 10 bases between them. Germline loops: CDR1 SGHVS, CDR2 FQNEAQ. The CDR3 region is CASSAGLKETQYF. The CDR3 bases are TGTGCCAGCAGCGCGGGACTTAAAGAGACCCAGTACTTC.

This clonotype has more than one count but fewer than ten. The chain has TRBV7-9 and TRBJ2-4, with unresolved D. This CDR3 is built from 12 residues. CDR1 SEHNR and CDR2 FQNEAQ come from the germline V gene (reference sequence). Trimming removed 2 bases from V and 8 bases from J, with 7 bases in between. Here the CDR3 reads CASSLLGYIQYF. The DNA for the CDR3 is TGTGCCAGCAGCTTATTAGGCTACATTCAGTACTTC.

The CDR3, as DNA: TGCAGTGCTAGAGATATAATGTCCCCAGGGAATACTGAAGCTTTCTTT. This translates into CSARDIMSPGNTEAFF. This chain joins TRBV20-1 and TRBJ1-1, with a tentative D call TRBD1 (5 bases). The V and J ends lost 0 bases and 5 bases respectively, with 19 bases between them. The length of the CDR3 is 16 residues. Germline assignment: CDR1 DFQATT and CDR2 SNEGSKA (reference sequence).

This clonotype was seen ten or more times. V and J are TRBV4-1 and TRBJ2-7; 7 bases fit TRBD1. CDR1 is MGHRA and CDR2 is YSYEKL in the germline V gene. With V trimmed by 2 bases and J by 0 bases, 10 bases remained unmatched. The CDR3 spans 17 residues. CDR3 in amino acids: CASSQPTGTVFSYEQYF. The CDR3 DNA reads TGCGCCAGCAGCCAACCCACGGGGACAGTGTTCTCCTACGAGCAGTACTTC.

This clonotype came up many times. The chain links TRBV7-9 to TRBJ1-5; 7 bases fit TRBD1. V trimming: 3 bases; J trimming: 3 bases; junction bases outside the gene matches: 2. CDR1 SEHNR and CDR2 FQNEAQ come from the germline V gene (reference sequence). The CDR3 has 14 residues. The CDR3 spells CASSFGTDNQPQHF. The DNA for the CDR3 is TGTGCCAGCAGCTTTGGGACAGACAATCAGCCCCAGCATTTT.

There are a few counts of this clonotype. V and J are TRBV7-9 and TRBJ1-2; no firm D call. Germline CDR1 SEHNR, CDR2 FQNEAQ (reference sequence). The CDR3 contains 14 residues. With 4 bases removed from V and 6 bases from J, the gap between germline ends came to 15 bases. CDR3 amino acids: CASSSIIRRDGYTF. CDR3 bases: TGTGCCAGCAGCTCGATCATAAGGAGGGATGGCTACACCTTC.

This clonotype was counted at least ten times. The chain joins TRBV7-2 to TRBJ2-2; 8 bases are shared with TRBD2. With V trimmed by 5 bases and J by 5 bases, 7 bases remained unmatched. The V gene's germline CDR1 is SGHTA and CDR2 FQGNSA. This CDR3 is 15 amino acids long. The CDR3 region is CASSLEGLVTGELFF. The DNA of the CDR3 is TGTGCCAGCAGCCTCGAGGGACTAGTAACCGGGGAGCTGTTTTTT. The full variable domain, with the rest looked up from reference TRBV7-2 and TRBJ2-2, is GAGVSQSPSNKVTEKGKDVELRCDPISGHTALYWYRQSLGQGLEFLIYFQGNSAPDKSGLPSDRFSAERTGGSVSTLTIQRTQQEDSAVYLCASSLEGLVTGELFFGEGSRLTVL.

The gene calls are TRBV7-2 and TRBJ1-5; 9 bases fit TRBD1. This CDR3 region has 14 residues. The trim removed 5 bases at V and 7 bases at J, leaving 6 bases unmatched. In germline, CDR1 is SGHTA, CDR2 FQGNSA. The CDR3 nucleotides read TGTGCCAGCAGCGGGACAGGGCGCTACCAGCCCCAGCATTTT. It yields the protein CASSGTGRYQPQHF.

This clonotype was counted ten times or more. V gene TRBV4-1 combines with J gene TRBJ1-4; no reliable D call. Looked up from germline, CDR1 is MGHRA and CDR2 is YSYEKL. V was shortened by 0 bases and J by 0 bases, with 11 bases between the two germline ends. The CDR3 has 17 amino acids. CDR3 residues: CASSQEVSPATNEKLFF. For the CDR3, the DNA is TGCGCCAGCAGCCAAGAGGTGTCACCTGCAACTAATGAAAAACTGTTTTTT.